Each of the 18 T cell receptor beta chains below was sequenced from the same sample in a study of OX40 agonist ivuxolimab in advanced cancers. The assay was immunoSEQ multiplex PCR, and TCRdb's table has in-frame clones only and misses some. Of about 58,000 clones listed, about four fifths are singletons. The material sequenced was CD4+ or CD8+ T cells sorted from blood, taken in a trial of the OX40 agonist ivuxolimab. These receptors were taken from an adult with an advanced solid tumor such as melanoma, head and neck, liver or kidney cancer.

The CDR3 DNA is TGTGCCAGCAGCTGGAGAGCCACAGGGGGCGAATACTCCTCCTACAATGAGCAGTTCTTC. Encoded protein: CASSWRATGGEYSSYNEQFF. This chain joins TRBV5-5 and TRBJ2-1, with 9 bases that match TRBD1. Germline V gives CDR1 SGHKS, CDR2 YYEKEE (reference sequence). The trim removed 3 bases at V and 0 bases at J, leaving 16 bases unmatched. The CDR3 sequence is 20 residues long.

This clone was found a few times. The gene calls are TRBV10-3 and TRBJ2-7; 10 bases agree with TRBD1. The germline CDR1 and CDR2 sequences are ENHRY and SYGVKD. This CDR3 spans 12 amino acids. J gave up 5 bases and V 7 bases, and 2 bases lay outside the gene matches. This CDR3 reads CAIKGTGDEQYF. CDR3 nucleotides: TGTGCCATCAAGGGGACAGGGGACGAGCAGTACTTC.

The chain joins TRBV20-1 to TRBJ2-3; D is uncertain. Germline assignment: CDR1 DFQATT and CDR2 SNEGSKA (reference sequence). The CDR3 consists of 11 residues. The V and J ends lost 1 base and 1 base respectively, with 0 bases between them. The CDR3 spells CSARGTDTQYF. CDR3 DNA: TGCAGTGCTAGAGGCACAGATACGCAGTATTTT.

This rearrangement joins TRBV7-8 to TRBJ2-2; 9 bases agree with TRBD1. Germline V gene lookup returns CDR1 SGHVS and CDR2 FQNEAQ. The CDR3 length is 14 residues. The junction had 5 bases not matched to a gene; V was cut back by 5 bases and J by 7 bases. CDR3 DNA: TGTGCCAGCAGCCTGGGACAGGGAGTCGGGGAGCTGTTTTTT. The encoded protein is CASSLGQGVGELFF.

This CDR3 reads CASSNWGRTSGRPTKETQYF. The DNA of the CDR3 is TGTGCCAGCAGCAACTGGGGGCGGACTAGCGGGAGGCCTACCAAAGAGACCCAGTACTTC. The chain joins TRBV5-4 to TRBJ2-5; 14 bases fit TRBD2. The junction had 17 bases not matched to a gene; V was cut back by 4 bases and J by 3 bases. Looked up from germline, CDR1 is SGHNT and CDR2 is YYREEE (reference sequence). This CDR3 contains 20 residues.

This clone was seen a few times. The CDR3 is CASSTGYGGYTF. The CDR3 bases are TGTGCCAGCAGCACAGGCTATGGAGGCTACACCTTC. The V call is TRBV27, the J call TRBJ1-2; weak D call: TRBD1 (5 bases). The CDR3 runs 12 residues. Trimming shortened V by 6 bases and J by 8 bases, and 13 bases separated the two germline ends. The germline gives CDR1 MNHEY, CDR2 SMNVEV (reference sequence).

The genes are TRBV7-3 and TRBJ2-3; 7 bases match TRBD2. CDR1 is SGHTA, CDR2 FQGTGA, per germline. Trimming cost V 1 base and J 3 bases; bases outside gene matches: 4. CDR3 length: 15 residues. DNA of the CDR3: TGTGCCAGCAGCTTAAGGGGCGGGAGTACAGATACGCAGTATTTT. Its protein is CASSLRGGSTDTQYF. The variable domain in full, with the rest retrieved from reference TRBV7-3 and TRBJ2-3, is GAGVSQTPSNKVTEKGKYVELRCDPISGHTALYWYRQSLGQGPEFLIYFQGTGAADDSGLPNDRFFAVRPEGSVSTLKIQRTERGDSAVYLCASSLRGGSTDTQYFGPGTRLTVL.

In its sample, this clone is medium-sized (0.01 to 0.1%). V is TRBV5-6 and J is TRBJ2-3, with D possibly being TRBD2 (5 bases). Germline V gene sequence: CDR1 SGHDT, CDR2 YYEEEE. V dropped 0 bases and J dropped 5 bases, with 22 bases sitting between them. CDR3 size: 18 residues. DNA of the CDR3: TGTGCCAGCAGCTTGGCCTATAGCGCCCGGACGCCCGGAGATACGCAGTATTTT. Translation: CASSLAYSARTPGDTQYF.

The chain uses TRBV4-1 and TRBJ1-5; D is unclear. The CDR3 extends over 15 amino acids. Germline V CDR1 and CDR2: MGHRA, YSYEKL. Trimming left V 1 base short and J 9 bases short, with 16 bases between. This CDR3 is CASSQAASLLGPQHF. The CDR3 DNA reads TGCGCCAGCAGCCAAGCGGCCAGCCTCTTGGGGCCCCAGCATTTT.

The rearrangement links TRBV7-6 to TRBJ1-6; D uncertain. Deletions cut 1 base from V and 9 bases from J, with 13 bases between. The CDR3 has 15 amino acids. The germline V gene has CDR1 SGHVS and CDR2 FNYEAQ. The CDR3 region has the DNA TGTGCCAGCAGCTTAGGAGGAGTCTGGGCTTCACCCCTCCACTTT. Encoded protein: CASSLGGVWASPLHF.

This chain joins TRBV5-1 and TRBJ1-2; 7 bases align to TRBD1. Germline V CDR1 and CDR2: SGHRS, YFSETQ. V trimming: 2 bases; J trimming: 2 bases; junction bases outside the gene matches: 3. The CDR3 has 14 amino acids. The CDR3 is CASSLMGQNYGYTF. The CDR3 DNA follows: TGCGCCAGCAGCTTAATGGGACAGAACTATGGCTACACCTTC.

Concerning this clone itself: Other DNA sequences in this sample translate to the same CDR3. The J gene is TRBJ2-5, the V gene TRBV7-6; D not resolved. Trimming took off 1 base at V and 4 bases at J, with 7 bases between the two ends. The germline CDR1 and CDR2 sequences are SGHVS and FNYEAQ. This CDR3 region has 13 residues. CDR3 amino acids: CASSLEAGETQYF. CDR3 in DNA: TGTGCCAGCAGCTTAGAGGCAGGAGAGACCCAGTACTTC.

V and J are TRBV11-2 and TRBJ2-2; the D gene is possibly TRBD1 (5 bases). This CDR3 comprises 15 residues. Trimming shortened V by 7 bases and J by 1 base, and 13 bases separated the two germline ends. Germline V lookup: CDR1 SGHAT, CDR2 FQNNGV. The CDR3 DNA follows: TGTGCCAGCACACCTGGCAGGGTGAACACCGGGGAGCTGTTTTTT. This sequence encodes CASTPGRVNTGELFF.

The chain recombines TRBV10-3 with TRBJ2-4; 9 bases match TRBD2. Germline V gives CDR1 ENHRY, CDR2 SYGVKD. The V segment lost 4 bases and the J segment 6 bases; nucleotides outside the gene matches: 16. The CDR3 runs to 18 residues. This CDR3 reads CAISGPVRAGGPSNIQYF. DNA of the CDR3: TGTGCCATCAGTGGCCCCGTTAGGGCGGGAGGGCCGTCAAACATTCAGTACTTC.

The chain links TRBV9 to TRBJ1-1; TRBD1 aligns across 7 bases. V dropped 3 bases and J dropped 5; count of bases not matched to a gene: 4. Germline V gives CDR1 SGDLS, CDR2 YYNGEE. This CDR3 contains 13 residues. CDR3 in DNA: TGTGCCAGCAGCGATACAGGGGTGACTGAAGCTTTCTTT. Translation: CASSDTGVTEAFF.

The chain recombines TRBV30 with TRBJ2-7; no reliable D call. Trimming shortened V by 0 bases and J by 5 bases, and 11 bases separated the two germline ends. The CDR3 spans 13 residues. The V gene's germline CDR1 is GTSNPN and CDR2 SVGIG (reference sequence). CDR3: CAWSVYGLDEQYF. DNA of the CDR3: TGTGCCTGGAGTGTATATGGGTTAGACGAGCAGTACTTC.

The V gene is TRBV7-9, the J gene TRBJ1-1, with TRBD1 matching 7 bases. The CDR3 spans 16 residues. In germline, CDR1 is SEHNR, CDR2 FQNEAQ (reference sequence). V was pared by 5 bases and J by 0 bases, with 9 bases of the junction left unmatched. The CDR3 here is CASSQTARGLNTEAFF. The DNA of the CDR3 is TGTGCCAGCAGCCAAACAGCCAGGGGGTTGAACACTGAAGCTTTCTTT.

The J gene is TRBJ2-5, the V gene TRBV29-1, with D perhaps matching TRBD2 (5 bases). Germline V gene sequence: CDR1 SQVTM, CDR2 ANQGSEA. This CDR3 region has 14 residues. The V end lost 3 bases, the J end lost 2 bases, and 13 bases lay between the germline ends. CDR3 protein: CSVDPREGQETQYF. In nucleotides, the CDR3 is TGCAGCGTTGACCCCCGCGAGGGACAAGAGACCCAGTACTTC.